Below, 32 T cell receptor beta chains from the same sample are listed, as sequenced in a study of cytomegalovirus exposure and HLA in healthy donors. Primers for the PCR totalled 60 Vbeta and 13 Jbeta. The protocol was immunoSEQ multiplex PCR, while the TCRdb copy is restricted to in-frame clones and leaves out a portion. The table records 200,000 or so clones, 81% of them present only once. What was sequenced was PBMCs. Source of these receptors: a man over 45 in good health and CMV-seronegative.

The CDR3: CASSFWGQGPYEQYF. CDR3 nucleotides: TGCGCCAGCAGCTTCTGGGGACAGGGCCCCTACGAGCAGTACTTC. This rearrangement joins TRBV5-1 to TRBJ2-7, with 9 bases that match TRBD1. Germline lookup yields CDR1 SGHRS and CDR2 YFSETQ. The V segment lost 2 bases and the J segment 2 bases; nucleotides outside the gene matches: 5. The CDR3 is 15 amino acids.

J is TRBJ2-5 and V is TRBV4-3, with unresolved D. The CDR3 contains 14 residues. V was pared by 1 base and J by 2 bases, with 8 bases between. Per germline, CDR1 LGHNA and CDR2 YSLEER. The CDR3 region has the DNA TGCGCCAGCAGCCAAGGACCCGGGCAAGAGACCCAGTACTTC. It is translated as CASSQGPGQETQYF.

This chain joins TRBV19 and TRBJ2-2; 7 bases align to TRBD2. CDR3 length: 16 amino acids. CDR1 and CDR2 from the germline V gene are LNHDA and SQIVND (reference sequence). Losses at the gene ends were 6 bases for V and 6 bases for J; bases not matched to a gene: 13. This chain's CDR3 is CASSRKGGVRAGELFF. The CDR3 DNA follows: TGTGCCAGTAGCCGAAAGGGAGGGGTTAGGGCCGGGGAGCTGTTTTTT.

The chain joins TRBV4-1 to TRBJ2-6; no clear D gene. The germline gives CDR1 MGHRA, CDR2 YSYEKL. This CDR3 has 14 residues. Trimming removed 3 bases from V and 3 bases from J, with 6 bases in between. The DNA of the CDR3 is TGCGCCAGCAGCCAGTTTCATGGGGCCAACGTCCTGACTTTC. Translation: CASSQFHGANVLTF.

This clone was recorded once. The V call is TRBV11-2, the J call TRBJ1-2, with 7 bases aligning to TRBD1. Germline V gives CDR1 SGHAT, CDR2 FQNNGV. This CDR3 is built from 12 residues. The V gene end was trimmed by 5 bases and the J gene end by 8 bases; junction bases not matched to a gene: 5. The CDR3 DNA is TGTGCCAGCAGCATCGGGACAGTGGGCTACACCTTC. This translates into CASSIGTVGYTF. Full variable domain (missing parts from reference TRBV11-2 and TRBJ1-2): EAGVAQSPRYKIIEKRQSVAFWCNPISGHATLYWYQQILGQGPKLLIQFQNNGVVDDSQLPKDRFSAERLKGVDSTLKIQPAKLEDSAVYLCASSIGTVGYTFGSGTRLTVV.

This rearrangement joins TRBV5-1 to TRBJ1-1; TRBD1 is a possible D gene (5 bases). Trimming took 2 bases from V and 7 from J, leaving 9 bases between them. Per germline, CDR1 SGHRS and CDR2 YFSETQ. The CDR3 consists of 12 residues. CDR3 nucleotide sequence: TGCGCCAGCAGCTTCCAAGGGGTTGAAGCTTTCTTT. This codes for CASSFQGVEAFF.

The rearrangement joins TRBV6-5 to TRBJ2-5, with D unclear. CDR1 and CDR2 from the germline V gene are MNHEY and SVGAGI. V was pared by 2 bases and J by 2 bases, with 3 bases between. This CDR3 is 12 amino acids long. CDR3 sequence reads: CASSYPQETQYF. The DNA for the CDR3 is TGTGCCAGCAGTTACCCGCAAGAGACCCAGTACTTC.

The V call is TRBV19, the J call TRBJ1-2; 10 bases are shared with TRBD1. The J segment lost 1 base and the V segment lost 11 bases, leaving 4 bases of the junction unmatched. Germline lookup yields CDR1 LNHDA and CDR2 SQIVND (reference sequence). The CDR3 is 13 amino acids. The CDR3 protein is CAVRDRGNYGYTF. DNA of the CDR3: TGTGCCGTTCGGGACAGGGGTAACTATGGCTACACCTTC.

This chain joins TRBV5-6 and TRBJ1-2; D is ambiguous. The V gene's germline CDR1 is SGHDT and CDR2 YYEEEE. Trimming cost V 4 bases and J 8 bases, with 15 bases left between them. The CDR3 contains 13 residues. CDR3 sequence (DNA): TGTGCCAGCAGCGTAACAGCGGTGGTAGGCTACACCTTC. Translation gives CASSVTAVVGYTF. The full variable domain, in which reference TRBV5-6 and TRBJ1-2 provide the parts outside the CDR3, is DAGVTQSPTHLIKTRGQQVTLRCSPKSGHDTVSWYQQALGQGPQFIFQYYEEEERQRGNFPDRFSGHQFPNYSSELNVNALLLGDSALYLCASSVTAVVGYTFGSGTRLTVV.

This clone was observed a few times. V usage is TRBV2 and J usage is TRBJ1-2, with 8 nucleotides matching TRBD1. Germline V gene data show CDR1 as SNHLY and CDR2 as FYNNEI. V dropped 7 bases and J dropped 4; count of bases not matched to a gene: 17. The CDR3 runs to 17 residues. The CDR3 bases are TGTGCCAGCAATCCCGGGACAGGCAGTACGGGGGTCTATGGCTACACCTTC. Protein product: CASNPGTGSTGVYGYTF.

V and J are TRBV10-3 and TRBJ2-6; possible D gene TRBD1, 5 bases. The CDR3 has 15 amino acids. Germline CDR1 ENHRY, CDR2 SYGVKD. V was shortened by 4 bases and J by 3 bases, with 10 bases between the two germline ends. The CDR3 DNA reads TGTGCCATCAGTGGTCAGGGTAATGGGGCCAACGTCCTGACTTTC. Translation: CAISGQGNGANVLTF.

The J gene is TRBJ2-5, the V gene TRBV7-7, with TRBD1 identical over 9 bases. V lost 5 bases, J lost 3 bases, and 10 bases stayed unmatched. Germline assignment: CDR1 SSHAT and CDR2 FNYEAQ (reference sequence). This CDR3 is 16 amino acids long. The CDR3 reads CASSPVGQGGKETQYF. Here the CDR3 DNA reads TGTGCCAGCAGCCCGGTGGGACAGGGTGGGAAAGAGACCCAGTACTTC.

The CDR3 nucleotides are TGTGCCAGCAGCCTTAGTGGGGGGGACAGGGGGGAGCCCCCTTGTGGCTACACCTTC. Its protein product is CASSLSGGDRGEPPCGYTF. The chain uses TRBV11-3 and TRBJ1-2; 11 bases agree with TRBD1. There are 19 residues in the CDR3. V lost 5 bases and J lost 7; bases outside the gene matches: 21. Germline loops: CDR1 SGHNT, CDR2 YENEEA.

The chain joins TRBV27 to TRBJ2-5; weak D call: TRBD2 (7 bases). V lost 8 bases, J lost 5 bases, and 18 bases lay in between. Germline CDR1 reads MNHEY; CDR2 reads SMNVEV (reference sequence). The CDR3 extends over 14 amino acids. This CDR3 is CASSLGGGAETQYF. The DNA for the CDR3 is TGTGCCAGCTCATTAGGGGGAGGGGCCGAGACCCAGTACTTC.

V gene TRBV6-5 combines with J gene TRBJ1-2, with 7 bases identical to TRBD1. The CDR3 has 13 residues. The V and J ends lost 6 bases and 3 bases, in that order; junction bases with no gene match: 4. Looked up from germline, CDR1 is MNHEY and CDR2 is SVGAGI. In nucleotides, the CDR3 is TGTGCCAGCAGGAGGGGGCGAGACTATGGCTACACCTTC. Translating it yields CASRRGRDYGYTF.

The gene calls are TRBV2 and TRBJ2-7, with a tentative D call TRBD2 (5 bases). V was clipped by 2 bases and J by 3 bases, with 8 bases between them. Germline V gene data show CDR1 as SNHLY and CDR2 as FYNNEI. This CDR3 has 13 amino acids. The CDR3 DNA is TGTGCCAGCAGTGAAAGACTAAACTACGAGCAGTACTTC. Its protein is CASSERLNYEQYF. The full variable domain, rest sourced from reference TRBV2 and TRBJ2-7, is EPEVTQTPSHQVTQMGQEVILRCVPISNHLYFYWYRQILGQKVEFLVSFYNNEISEKSEIFDDQFSVERPDGSNFTLKIRSTKLEDSAMYFCASSERLNYEQYFGPGTRLTVT.

The genes are TRBV19 and TRBJ2-1; D may be TRBD2 (6 bases). V was trimmed by 7 bases and J by 3 bases, leaving 13 bases between them. This CDR3 has 14 amino acids. Germline V gene sequence: CDR1 LNHDA, CDR2 SQIVND (reference sequence). CDR3 region: CASKWGVNYNEQFF. CDR3 in DNA: TGTGCCAGTAAGTGGGGGGTGAACTACAATGAGCAGTTCTTC. The full variable domain, completed using reference TRBV19 and TRBJ2-1, is DGGITQSPKYLFRKEGQNVTLSCEQNLNHDAMYWYRQDPGQGLRLIYYSQIVNDFQKGDIAEGYSVSREKKESFPLTVTSAQKNPTAFYLCASKWGVNYNEQFFGPGTRLTVL.

The chain joins TRBV5-1 to TRBJ2-2; the D gene is possibly TRBD2 (6 bases). V lost 0 bases and J 6 bases, leaving 9 bases between the germline ends. This CDR3 has 14 residues. Germline CDR1 and CDR2: SGHRS and YFSETQ. This CDR3 reads CASSLDGGAGELFF. The CDR3 DNA is TGCGCCAGCAGCTTGGACGGGGGTGCCGGGGAGCTGTTTTTT.

This sequence joins TRBV30 and TRBJ1-2; 8 bases agree with TRBD1. Unmatched junction bases numbered 2, after V lost 5 bases and J lost 6 bases. In germline, CDR1 is GTSNPN, CDR2 SVGIG (reference sequence). The CDR3 totals 11 residues. The CDR3 region has the DNA TGTGCCTGGGGACAGGGAGATGGCTACACCTTC. It specifies CAWGQGDGYTF.

The chain uses TRBV27 and TRBJ2-5, with 10 bases matching TRBD2. The CDR3 covers 18 residues. The germline CDR1 and CDR2 sequences are MNHEY and SMNVEV (reference sequence). Trimming at V came to 5 bases and at J to 5 bases, leaving 17 bases not matched to a gene. The CDR3 loop is CASSPYPRSGGAMETQYF. The CDR3 region has the DNA TGTGCCAGCAGTCCCTACCCTCGAAGCGGGGGGGCTATGGAGACCCAGTACTTC.

This chain links TRBV19 with TRBJ2-3, with D tentatively TRBD2 (5 bases). V was shortened by 5 bases and J by 1 base, with 13 bases between the two germline ends. The CDR3 extends over 15 amino acids. Germline assignment: CDR1 LNHDA and CDR2 SQIVND (reference sequence). The CDR3 reads CASSARGSGTDTQYF. The CDR3 DNA follows: TGTGCCAGTAGTGCCCGAGGGTCGGGCACAGATACGCAGTATTTT.

This chain uses TRBV4-1 with TRBJ2-1; 8 nucleotides match TRBD2. This CDR3 is 17 amino acids long. With 6 bases clipped from V and 4 bases from J, the junction kept 14 bases outside the gene matches. The V gene's germline CDR1 is MGHRA and CDR2 YSYEKL. CDR3 bases: TGCGCCAGCAGTCCCAACCGACTAGCGCCAGAGTACAATGAGCAGTTCTTC. Protein sequence: CASSPNRLAPEYNEQFF.

This chain links TRBV5-1 with TRBJ2-2, with no clear D. Trimming cost V 0 bases and J 13 bases, with 16 bases left between them. The V gene's germline CDR1 is SGHRS and CDR2 YFSETQ. There are 14 residues in the CDR3. The CDR3 region is CASSLVPHAVRLFF. For the CDR3, the DNA is TGCGCCAGCAGCTTGGTGCCCCACGCTGTGAGGCTGTTTTTT.

A note on this clone: The junction differs from germline at one of its ends, possibly a read error. V is TRBV15 and J is TRBJ1-5; D is unresolved. The CDR3 sequence is 19 residues long. Germline assignment: CDR1 LNHNV and CDR2 YYDKDF (reference sequence). The CDR3 bases are TGTGCCGCCAGCAGAGAGGAGGGTCCAGATCAGAACTTAAATCAGCCCCAGCATTTT. This gives the protein CAASREEGPDQNLNQPQHF.

This clone was counted a few times. Here the CDR3 reads CAWEGLMNTEAFF. CDR3 sequence (DNA): TGTGCCTGGGAGGGCCTTATGAACACTGAAGCTTTCTTT. The chain employs TRBV30 and TRBJ1-1; no reliable D call. Germline CDR1 GTSNPN, CDR2 SVGIG (reference sequence). CDR3 size: 13 residues. The V gene lost 5 bases and the J gene lost 0 bases, with 10 bases spanning the gap.

J is TRBJ1-3 and V is TRBV7-9, with TRBD1 matching 10 bases. The CDR3 loop spans 17 amino acids. CDR1 and CDR2 from the germline V gene are SEHNR and FQNEAQ (reference sequence). Losses at the gene ends were 5 bases for V and 3 bases for J; bases not matched to a gene: 10. The CDR3 coding sequence is TGTGCCAGCAGCCCTGGACAGGGGGTGTTTTATGGAAACACCATATATTTT. Encoded protein: CASSPGQGVFYGNTIYF.

V is TRBV5-1 and J is TRBJ1-4; D not resolved. Per the germline V gene, CDR1 is SGHRS and CDR2 is YFSETQ. V shed 0 bases and J shed 8 bases, with 14 bases lying between them. The CDR3 spans 15 residues. The CDR3 region has the DNA TGCGCCAGCAGCTTGGAAGGGAGCCGAAAGGAAAAACTGTTTTTT. This codes for CASSLEGSRKEKLFF.

The chain has TRBV7-9 and TRBJ1-1; D is uncertain. The germline V gene has CDR1 SEHNR and CDR2 FQNEAQ (reference sequence). V was trimmed by 8 bases and J by 6 bases, leaving 16 bases between them. The length of the CDR3 is 13 residues. The CDR3 DNA follows: TGTGCCAGCCGGGTTGATGTCTCTCCTGAAGCTTTCTTT. Its protein product is CASRVDVSPEAFF.

Only a few counts were recorded for this clone. This chain links TRBV7-2 with TRBJ1-1; D uncertain. Deletions cut 0 bases from V and 2 bases from J, with 10 bases between. The CDR3 is made up of 15 amino acids. CDR1 SGHTA and CDR2 FQGNSA come from the germline V gene. The CDR3 region is CASSLALPVNTEAFF. CDR3 coding DNA: TGTGCCAGCAGCTTAGCGCTCCCGGTCAACACTGAAGCTTTCTTT.

In its sample, this clone was seen a few times. J is TRBJ1-2 and V is TRBV2; 10 nucleotides line up with TRBD1. Germline values: CDR1 SNHLY, CDR2 FYNNEI. The CDR3 is 15 residues long. With V trimmed by 1 base and J by 4 bases, 3 bases remained unmatched. The CDR3 protein is CASSEGTGGTYGYTF. The CDR3 DNA sequence: TGTGCCAGCAGTGAAGGGACAGGGGGGACCTATGGCTACACCTTC.

The chain couples TRBV4-1 to TRBJ1-1; D is undetermined. Germline V gene data show CDR1 as MGHRA and CDR2 as YSYEKL. The CDR3 extends over 15 amino acids. V lost 7 bases and J 5 bases, leaving 20 bases between the germline ends. The CDR3 spells CASTHRPWGETEAFF. Written as DNA, the CDR3 is TGCGCCAGCACCCACCGCCCGTGGGGAGAGACTGAAGCTTTCTTT.

The chain joins TRBV9 to TRBJ1-2; no firm D call. V lost 4 bases and J 1 base, leaving 8 bases between the germline ends. The length of the CDR3 is 13 residues. Germline V gives CDR1 SGDLS, CDR2 YYNGEE. The CDR3 nucleotides read TGTGCCAGCAGCAAAACAGTTAACTATGGCTACACCTTC. As protein: CASSKTVNYGYTF.